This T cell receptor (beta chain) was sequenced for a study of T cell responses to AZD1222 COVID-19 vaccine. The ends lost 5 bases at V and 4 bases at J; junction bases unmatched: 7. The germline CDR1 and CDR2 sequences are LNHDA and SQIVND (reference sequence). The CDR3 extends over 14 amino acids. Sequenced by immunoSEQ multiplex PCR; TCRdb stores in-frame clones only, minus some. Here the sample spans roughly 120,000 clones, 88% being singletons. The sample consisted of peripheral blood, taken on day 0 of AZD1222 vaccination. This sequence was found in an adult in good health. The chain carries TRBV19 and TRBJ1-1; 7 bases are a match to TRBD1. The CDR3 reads CASSPQGWGTEAFF. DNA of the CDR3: TGTGCCAGTAGTCCACAGGGGTGGGGCACTGAAGCTTTCTTT.